This TCR beta chain appears in the sequencing data of a study of identical twins. The study, taken as a whole, reports: Surplus twin overlap in beta out-of-frame sequences was less pronounced.

To note about this clonotype: Its target is unknown.

Unique molecular identifiers were present on the cDNA, and a universal primer site came from template switching. MiXCR was run by TCRdb on the 5' RACE reads, yielding one entry per CDR3 protein. The sample holds some 1,600,000 distinct CDR3 sequences; around 29% are singletons and the top ten take about 0.27%. CDR1 and CDR2 from the germline V gene are DFQATT and SNEGSKA (reference sequence). Trimming pared 6 bases from V and 2 bases from J, leaving 19 bases between. This CDR3 is 15 amino acids long. This sequence was found in a newborn girl in good health. V and J are TRBV20-1 and TRBJ2-5; D perhaps matches TRBD1 (6 bases). Material: cord blood. The CDR3 is CSAVRSRQVQETQYF. The CDR3 region has the DNA TGCAGTGCCGTACGAAGCAGACAGGTACAAGAGACCCAGTACTTC.